This record looks at one T cell receptor (beta chain) sequence and its context. Some clones are missing from TCRdb's copy, which holds only in-frame ones; the method was immunoSEQ multiplex PCR. The sample lists under 100,000 clones, around nine tenths occurring once. The CDR3 totals 15 residues. The V end was cut by 5 bases, the J end by 3 bases, with 16 bases between. From germline, CDR1 is SNHLY and CDR2 FYNNEI. This specimen belongs to a study of blood T cell repertoires in COVID-19. This sequence joins TRBV2 and TRBJ2-5, with a tentative D call TRBD1 (5 bases). The clonotype originates from a woman between 70 and 85 years old with acute or convalescent COVID-19. Sequencing used peripheral blood. The CDR3 here is CASSRWATDKETQYF. As DNA, the CDR3 is TGTGCCAGCAGTAGGTGGGCGACAGACAAAGAGACCCAGTACTTC. The whole variable domain, remainder taken from reference TRBV2 and TRBJ2-5, is EPEVTQTPSHQVTQMGQEVILRCVPISNHLYFYWYRQILGQKVEFLVSFYNNEISEKSEIFDDQFSVERPDGSNFTLKIRSTKLEDSAMYFCASSRWATDKETQYFGPGTRLLVL.